These 6 T cell receptor beta chains were all obtained from the same sample, sequenced in a study of control samples from healthy donors and cancer patients. TCRdb's table, derived via immunoSEQ multiplex PCR, lists solely in-frame clones and lacks some. The sample lists about 110,000 clones; around 80% were seen once. Sequences were obtained from blood. The origin of the receptors is a man aged 18 to 29 in good health.

The chain uses TRBV27 and TRBJ2-2, with TRBD1 identical over 10 bases. Germline CDR1 and CDR2: MNHEY and SMNVEV (reference sequence). V dropped 6 bases and J dropped 7; count of bases not matched to a gene: 8. The CDR3 is 15 amino acids. CDR3 in DNA: TGTGCCAGCAGGTGGGGACAGGGGAGGAACGGGGAGCTGTTTTTT. Encoded protein: CASRWGQGRNGELFF.

The chain recombines TRBV3-1 (or the pseudogene TRBV3-2) with TRBJ1-2; 10 bases fit TRBD1. There are 15 residues in the CDR3. The V and J ends lost 0 bases and 5 bases, in that order; junction bases with no gene match: 3. Per the germline V gene, CDR1 is LGHDT and CDR2 is YNNKEL (reference sequence). DNA for the CDR3: TGTGCCAGCAGCCAAGATCTGGGACAGGGGTATGGCTACACCTTC. This gives the protein CASSQDLGQGYGYTF.

This chain joins TRBV5-6 and TRBJ2-7; 12 positions agree with TRBD2. Unmatched junction bases numbered 5, after V lost 4 bases and J lost 3 bases. This CDR3 has 15 residues. Looked up from germline, CDR1 is SGHDT and CDR2 is YYEEEE. The DNA of the CDR3 is TGTGCCAGCAGCACCGGACTAGCGGGGATCTACGAGCAGTACGTC. Protein product: CASSTGLAGIYEQYV.

This clone was counted a few times. The rearrangement uses TRBV15 and TRBJ2-3, with 8 bases aligning to TRBD2. The CDR3 is made up of 14 amino acids. With 7 bases clipped from V and 0 bases from J, the junction kept 3 bases outside the gene matches. Germline CDR1 is LNHNV and CDR2 is YYDKDF (reference sequence). The CDR3 DNA reads TGTGCCACCACTAAGCGGGGGAGCACAGATACGCAGTATTTT. Translation gives CATTKRGSTDTQYF.

The CDR3 loop is CASSGSVRYNSPLHF. CDR3 sequence (DNA): TGTGCCAGCAGCGGTTCAGTGCGCTATAATTCACCCCTCCACTTT. J is TRBJ1-6 and V is TRBV5-6; D is ambiguous. The CDR3 runs to 15 residues. V gave up 4 bases and J gave up 3 bases, with 11 bases separating them. CDR1 SGHDT and CDR2 YYEEEE come from the germline V gene.

The V and J genes are TRBV5-6 and TRBJ1-3; D remains ambiguous. Trimming left V 2 bases short and J 7 bases short, with 4 bases between. Looked up from germline, CDR1 is SGHDT and CDR2 is YYEEEE. The CDR3 has 11 residues. The CDR3 sequence: CASSFKNTIYF. The CDR3 coding sequence is TGTGCCAGCAGCTTTAAGAACACCATATATTTT.